The clone carrying this T cell receptor beta chain has just one count. The sample belongs to a study of blood T cell repertoires in COVID-19. Study at large: Sites in the United States, Italy and Spain provided acute and convalescent COVID-19 samples. T cells, B-cell-depleted T cells, or PBMCs supplied cDNA or gDNA.

In the authors' methods: Reference gene primer amplification yielded estimated nucleated cell counts. Libraries were prepared by immunoSEQ multiplex PCR; TCRdb keeps only in-frame clonotypes and omits some of them. The DNA was the basis for D and trimming; V, J and clone size are from that table. The data show about 99,000 clones, roughly 89% seen once. The sample consisted of peripheral blood. This TCR came from a human donor in a cohort sampled during active COVID-19.

The CDR3 sequence: CATSDFADPYNEQFF. In DNA form, the CDR3 reads TGTGCCACCAGTGATTTCGCGGATCCCTACAATGAGCAGTTCTTC. This chain connects TRBV24-1 to TRBJ2-1; D gene unclear. Trimming took 1 base from V and 2 from J, leaving 8 bases between them. The CDR3 runs 15 residues. The germline V gene encodes CDR1 KGHDR and CDR2 SFDVKD.